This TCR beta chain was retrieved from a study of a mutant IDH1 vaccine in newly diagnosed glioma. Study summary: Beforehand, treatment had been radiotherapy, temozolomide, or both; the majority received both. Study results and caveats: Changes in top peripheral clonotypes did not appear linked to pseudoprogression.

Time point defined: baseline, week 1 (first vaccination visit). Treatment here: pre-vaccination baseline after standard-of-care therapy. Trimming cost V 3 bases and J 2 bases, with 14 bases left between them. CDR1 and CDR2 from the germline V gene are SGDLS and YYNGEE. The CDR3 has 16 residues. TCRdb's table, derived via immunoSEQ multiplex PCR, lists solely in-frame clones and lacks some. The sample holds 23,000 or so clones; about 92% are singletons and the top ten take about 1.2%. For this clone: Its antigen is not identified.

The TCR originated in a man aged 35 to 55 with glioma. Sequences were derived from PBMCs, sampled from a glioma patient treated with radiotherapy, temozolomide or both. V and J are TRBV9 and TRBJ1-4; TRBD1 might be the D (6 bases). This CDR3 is CASSGMEGGTNEKLFF. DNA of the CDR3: TGTGCCAGCAGCGGCATGGAGGGGGGGACTAATGAAAAACTGTTTTTT.